These 25 T cell receptor beta chains were all obtained from the same sample, sequenced in a study of T cell changes during pregnancy in multiple sclerosis. Sequenced by immunoSEQ multiplex PCR; TCRdb stores in-frame clones only, minus some. The table has some 80,000 clones, 90% to 95% seen once. The material sequenced was peripheral blood, taken in the second trimester of pregnancy. The receptor set was obtained from a female donor with multiple sclerosis, enrolled in a pregnancy study.

The V call is TRBV7-8, the J call TRBJ1-1, with TRBD1 matching over 7 bases. Looked up from germline, CDR1 is SGHVS and CDR2 is FQNEAQ. The CDR3 loop spans 13 amino acids. Unmatched junction bases numbered 3, after V lost 2 bases and J lost 6 bases. CDR3: CASSLNRGAEAFF. CDR3 bases: TGTGCCAGCAGCTTAAACAGGGGCGCTGAAGCTTTCTTT.

This chain uses TRBV5-1 with TRBJ2-1; 8 bases fit TRBD2. The junction had 5 bases not matched to a gene; V was cut back by 3 bases and J by 6 bases. The CDR3 loop spans 14 amino acids. Germline V lookup: CDR1 SGHRS, CDR2 YFSETQ. In DNA form, the CDR3 reads TGCGCCAGCAGCTCCTGGACTAGCAGCAATGAGCAGTTCTTC. Amino acids: CASSSWTSSNEQFF.

The V and J genes are TRBV29-1 and TRBJ2-1, with 9 bases matching TRBD1. This CDR3 is built from 16 residues. V trimming: 1 base; J trimming: 5 bases; junction bases outside the gene matches: 9. Germline CDR1 reads SQVTM; CDR2 reads ANQGSEA. The CDR3 DNA is TGCAGCGTTGAAGGGGCCGGGACAGGGTGGAACAATGAGCAGTTCTTC. Protein: CSVEGAGTGWNNEQFF.

In DNA, the CDR3 is TGTGCCAGTAGTTCGTCCCGGGACAGGTACACTGAAGCTTTCTTT. Its protein is CASSSSRDRYTEAFF. This chain links TRBV19 with TRBJ1-1; 8 bases are shared with TRBD1. This CDR3 contains 15 residues. Per germline, CDR1 LNHDA and CDR2 SQIVND (reference sequence). After removal of 5 bases from V and 3 bases from J, the junction contained 8 bases not matched to a gene. The full variable domain, with the rest looked up from reference TRBV19 and TRBJ1-1, is DGGITQSPKYLFRKEGQNVTLSCEQNLNHDAMYWYRQDPGQGLRLIYYSQIVNDFQKGDIAEGYSVSREKKESFPLTVTSAQKNPTAFYLCASSSSRDRYTEAFFGQGTRLTVV.

The CDR3, as DNA: TGTGCCTGGAACCCAGGGGGGTCTGGTGAAAAACTGTTTTTT. Protein sequence: CAWNPGGSGEKLFF. The chain has TRBV30 and TRBJ1-4; 7 positions agree with TRBD1. Germline V gene data show CDR1 as GTSNPN and CDR2 as SVGIG (reference sequence). V was clipped by 4 bases and J by 7 bases; unmatched bases: 9. The CDR3 runs 14 residues.

The J gene is TRBJ1-1, the V gene TRBV5-4, with 7 bases lining up with TRBD1. CDR1 is SGHNT, CDR2 YYREEE, per germline (reference sequence). The CDR3 has 15 residues. The trim removed 0 bases at V and 5 bases at J, leaving 7 bases unmatched. CDR3 sequence (DNA): TGTGCCAGCAGCTTGGACAGGGGTTCGGGGACTGAAGCTTTCTTT. It yields the protein CASSLDRGSGTEAFF. Full variable domain (missing parts from reference TRBV5-4 and TRBJ1-1): ETGVTQSPTHLIKTRGQQVTLRCSSQSGHNTVSWYQQALGQGPQFIFQYYREEENGRGNFPPRFSGLQFPNYSSELNVNALELDDSALYLCASSLDRGSGTEAFFGQGTRLTVV.

The genes are TRBV6-5 and TRBJ2-3; the match to TRBD2 covers 10 bases. The CDR3 contains 15 residues. V trimming: 7 bases; J trimming: 1 base; junction bases outside the gene matches: 5. The germline gives CDR1 MNHEY, CDR2 SVGAGI. The CDR3 sequence is CASKPGTSGTDTQYF. CDR3 DNA: TGTGCCAGCAAACCCGGGACTAGCGGCACAGATACGCAGTATTTT.

The chain has TRBV29-1 and TRBJ2-1, with D uncertain. The germline V gene has CDR1 SQVTM and CDR2 ANQGSEA. The CDR3 contains 11 residues. V shed 7 bases and J shed 0 bases, with 4 bases lying between them. CDR3 DNA: TGCAGCGCTTACTCCTACAATGAGCAGTTCTTC. It specifies CSAYSYNEQFF.

The genes are TRBV7-8 and TRBJ2-7, with D tentatively TRBD2 (6 bases). Trimming removed 5 bases from V and 3 bases from J, with 11 bases in between. The CDR3 spans 13 residues. Germline loops: CDR1 SGHVS, CDR2 FQNEAQ. The CDR3 DNA reads TGTGCCAGCAGCCGGGGACTCTTCTACGAGCAGTACTTC. As protein: CASSRGLFYEQYF.

This sequence joins TRBV7-9 and TRBJ2-7; tentative D call: TRBD2 (5 bases). V was pared by 5 bases and J by 2 bases, with 10 bases between. CDR1 and CDR2 from the germline V gene are SEHNR and FQNEAQ (reference sequence). This CDR3 is 13 amino acids long. The CDR3 DNA sequence: TGTGCCAGCAGCCAAGGGAGTACCTACGAGCAGTACTTC. Translation: CASSQGSTYEQYF.

This chain uses TRBV6-5 with TRBJ1-2, with TRBD1 identical over 8 bases. Germline CDR1 and CDR2: MNHEY and SVGAGI. The CDR3 totals 13 residues. The V gene end was trimmed by 0 bases and the J gene end by 8 bases; junction bases not matched to a gene: 2. The CDR3 spells CASSYSTGDGYTF. The CDR3 bases are TGTGCCAGCAGTTACTCGACAGGGGACGGCTACACCTTC.

The V and J genes are TRBV15 and TRBJ1-5; tentative D call: TRBD1 (5 bases). Per the germline V gene, CDR1 is LNHNV and CDR2 is YYDKDF (reference sequence). Deletions cut 1 base from V and 1 base from J, with 8 bases between. The CDR3 runs to 15 residues. The CDR3 bases are TGTGCCACCAGCAGAGGGGGGGGGAGCAATCAGCCCCAGCATTTT. Protein sequence: CATSRGGGSNQPQHF.

J is TRBJ2-1 and V is TRBV5-1; 9 bases agree with TRBD1. The trim removed 4 bases at V and 10 bases at J, leaving 6 bases unmatched. The CDR3 runs to 13 residues. Germline assignment: CDR1 SGHRS and CDR2 YFSETQ. CDR3 region: CASSRTGVGEQFF. As DNA, the CDR3 is TGCGCCAGCAGCCGGACAGGGGTGGGCGAGCAGTTCTTC.

The chain links TRBV5-1 to TRBJ2-7, with TRBD2 identical over 8 bases. The CDR3 sequence is 15 residues long. In germline, CDR1 is SGHRS, CDR2 YFSETQ. V was clipped by 3 bases and J by 0 bases; unmatched bases: 5. CDR3 in amino acids: CASSWLAGHSYEQYF. The CDR3, as DNA: TGCGCCAGCAGCTGGCTAGCGGGTCACTCCTACGAGCAGTACTTC.

The V call is TRBV28, the J call TRBJ2-3; D may be TRBD2 (5 bases). CDR1 and CDR2 from the germline V gene are MDHEN and SYDVKM. The V end was cut by 4 bases, the J end by 2 bases, with 19 bases between. The CDR3 is 17 amino acids. CDR3 protein: CASSSRHTGFLTDTQYF. CDR3 in DNA: TGTGCCAGCAGTTCTCGCCACACGGGATTCCTCACAGATACGCAGTATTTT.

The gene calls are TRBV27 and TRBJ1-2, with 8 bases aligning to TRBD1. Trimming removed 5 bases from V and 0 bases from J; junction bases left unmatched: 8. The CDR3 extends over 16 amino acids. Germline V gives CDR1 MNHEY, CDR2 SMNVEV (reference sequence). CDR3 protein: CASSRLRDRSNYGYTF. The DNA for the CDR3 is TGTGCCAGCAGTCGTCTTCGGGACAGGTCTAACTATGGCTACACCTTC.

The chain joins TRBV28 to TRBJ1-1; a weak D match, TRBD1 (6 bases). The CDR3 loop spans 14 amino acids. Deletions cut 6 bases from V and 4 bases from J, with 15 bases between. Germline V gives CDR1 MDHEN, CDR2 SYDVKM. The CDR3 spells CASRPAGAGTEAFF. CDR3 coding DNA: TGTGCCAGCAGGCCCGCGGGGGCAGGCACTGAAGCTTTCTTT.

The chain combines TRBV7-9 with TRBJ2-7, with D possibly matching TRBD1 (6 bases). The CDR3 contains 13 residues. Trimming stripped 5 bases from V and 7 bases from J, with 15 bases between. Germline V gene sequence: CDR1 SEHNR, CDR2 FQNEAQ (reference sequence). The CDR3 DNA is TGTGCCAGCAGCGACAGGCAGGGGTGGGAGCAGTACTTC. The encoded protein is CASSDRQGWEQYF. The complete variable domain, with remaining parts taken from reference TRBV7-9 and TRBJ2-7, reads DTGVSQNPRHKITKRGQNVTFRCDPISEHNRLYWYRQTLGQGPEFLTYFQNEAQLEKSRLLSDRFSAERPKGSFSTLEIQRTEQGDSAMYLCASSDRQGWEQYFGPGTRLTVT.

The rearrangement joins TRBV12-2 to TRBJ1-1; the DNA was not used to check the table's D call, TRBD1. TRBV12-2 is flagged as a pseudogene. CDR3 length equals 15 residues. The CDR3: CASRHMDRGSTEAFF. CDR3 nucleotide sequence: TGTGCAAGTCGCCATATGGACAGGGGTAGCACTGAAGCTTTCTTT.

The V call is TRBV6-5, the J call TRBJ1-2, with D uncertain. Trimming left V 0 bases short and J 7 bases short, with 15 bases between. Per the germline V gene, CDR1 is MNHEY and CDR2 is SVGAGI. The CDR3 sequence is 15 residues long. CDR3 nucleotides: TGTGCCAGCAGTTACTCAGGAGAGGGCCAGCTTGGCTACACCTTC. Translating it yields CASSYSGEGQLGYTF.

The table lists this clone with a count of one. This chain links TRBV5-1 with TRBJ2-1, with a possible D match to TRBD2 (5 bases). Deletions cut 4 bases from V and 5 bases from J, with 10 bases between. Germline V CDR1 and CDR2: SGHRS, YFSETQ. This CDR3 is built from 13 residues. In nucleotides, the CDR3 is TGCGCCAGCAGCCTTCCCGGGGACAATGAGCAGTTCTTC. Translating gives CASSLPGDNEQFF.

The V call is TRBV5-8, the J call TRBJ2-5, with a tentative D call TRBD1 (6 bases). V was pared by 4 bases and J by 2 bases, with 9 bases between. The germline V gene encodes CDR1 SGHTS and CDR2 YDEGEE. CDR3 length: 13 amino acids. The CDR3 DNA is TGTGCCAGCAGCCTAGGGGGTCAAGAGACCCAGTACTTC. This codes for CASSLGGQETQYF.

CDR3 sequence reads: CASSLGRTGHHEQYF. For the CDR3, the DNA is TGTGCCAGCAGCCTTGGAAGGACAGGCCACCACGAGCAGTACTTC. V usage is TRBV7-3 and J usage is TRBJ2-7; 7 bases align to TRBD1. After removal of 5 bases from V and 5 bases from J, the junction contained 12 bases not matched to a gene. The CDR3 covers 15 residues. Germline-derived CDR1 and CDR2 are SGHTA and FQGTGA.

This rearrangement joins TRBV7-6 to TRBJ2-2, with D hard to call. Germline values: CDR1 SGHVS, CDR2 FNYEAQ. The CDR3 extends over 17 amino acids. The V and J ends lost 0 bases and 5 bases respectively, with 16 bases between them. The CDR3 DNA is TGTGCCAGCAGCTTAGCGCCTAGGAGAACTACGACCGGGGAGCTGTTTTTT. Amino acid sequence: CASSLAPRRTTTGELFF.

The J gene is TRBJ2-1, the V gene TRBV11-2; the D gene is possibly TRBD1 (6 bases). CDR1 and CDR2 (germline): SGHAT, FQNNGV. Trimming shortened V by 4 bases and J by 14 bases, and 12 bases separated the two germline ends. The CDR3 runs 11 residues. CDR3 in amino acids: CASSSGVWEFF. The CDR3 DNA sequence: TGTGCCAGCAGCTCAGGGGTTTGGGAGTTCTTC.